Listed here is a single T cell receptor beta chain. Per germline, CDR1 MNHEY and CDR2 SVGEGT. V shed 6 bases, J shed 2 bases, and the junction held 7 bases outside the gene matches. This CDR3 is 16 amino acids long. The record originates from a study of blood T cell repertoires in COVID-19. Produced via immunoSEQ multiplex PCR; TCRdb's table is partial and in-frame only. The sample comprises 150,000 to 200,000 clones, approximately 87% of which are singletons, and 4.4% rests with the top ten. V and J are TRBV6-2 or TRBV6-3 and TRBJ1-5, with 10 bases fitting TRBD1. This clonotype was sampled from a woman aged 45-59 years who had recovered from COVID-19. Material: PBMCs or T cells enriched from blood (not recorded which). CDR3 coding DNA: TGTGCCAGCAGCCTCGGGACAGGGGAACGCAATCAGCCCCAGCATTTT. Translation: CASSLGTGERNQPQHF.